One sample yielded the 6 T cell receptor beta chains listed below, sequenced in a study of blood T cell repertoires in COVID-19. Using immunoSEQ multiplex PCR, the repertoire was profiled, and TCRdb retains in-frame clones only, with some absent. The sample lists approximately 290,000 clones, roughly four fifths seen once, with around 14% in the top ten. Sample: peripheral blood. The receptors shown here come from a person between 70 and 80 years old with COVID-19, enrolled during active disease.

This rearrangement joins TRBV6-5 to TRBJ1-4, with TRBD1 identical over 12 bases. The length of the CDR3 is 14 residues. CDR1 and CDR2 (germline): MNHEY, SVGAGI. The V segment lost 7 bases and the J segment 7 bases; nucleotides outside the gene matches: 4. The CDR3: CASTWDRGREKLFF. The CDR3 region has the DNA TGTGCCAGCACCTGGGACAGGGGGCGTGAAAAACTGTTTTTT.

CDR3 protein: CASSSGTARHEQYF. CDR3 DNA sequence: TGTGCCAGCAGCTCAGGGACAGCTCGCCACGAGCAGTACTTC. The chain joins TRBV5-4 to TRBJ2-7; TRBD1 aligns across 7 bases. This CDR3 spans 14 amino acids. Germline lookup yields CDR1 SGHNT and CDR2 YYREEE (reference sequence). V gave up 3 bases and J gave up 5 bases; unmatched junction bases: 8. The full variable domain, rest sourced from reference TRBV5-4 and TRBJ2-7, is ETGVTQSPTHLIKTRGQQVTLRCSSQSGHNTVSWYQQALGQGPQFIFQYYREEENGRGNFPPRFSGLQFPNYSSELNVNALELDDSALYLCASSSGTARHEQYFGPGTRLTVT.

The CDR3 region has the DNA TGTGCCAGCAGCTTACTAGGACTAGCGGGGGGAGATACGCAGTATTTT. The encoded protein is CASSLLGLAGGDTQYF. This sequence joins TRBV7-3 and TRBJ2-3, with 14 bases aligning to TRBD2. V shed 2 bases and J 5 bases; nucleotides not matched to a gene: 3. CDR3 length: 16 residues. CDR1 is SGHTA, CDR2 FQGTGA, per germline.

V and J are TRBV11-2 and TRBJ1-4; no definite D call. This CDR3 region has 14 residues. The V and J ends lost 0 bases and 11 bases respectively, with 13 bases between them. Germline CDR1 SGHAT, CDR2 FQNNGV. The CDR3 nucleotides are TGTGCCAGCAGCTTAGATTTCGGTGTGGAGAAACTGTTTTTT. It encodes CASSLDFGVEKLFF.

The rearrangement links TRBV5-1 to TRBJ2-3; weak D call: TRBD2 (5 bases). Trimming shortened V by 0 bases and J by 1 base, and 12 bases separated the two germline ends. Germline CDR1 and CDR2: SGHRS and YFSETQ. This CDR3 contains 16 residues. The CDR3 DNA reads TGCGCCAGCAGCTTGGCCGGAGGAGGCCGCACAGATACGCAGTATTTT. It codes for CASSLAGGGRTDTQYF.

The chain couples TRBV5-4 to TRBJ2-1; the D gene is possibly TRBD1 (6 bases). Germline loops: CDR1 SGHNT, CDR2 YYREEE (reference sequence). The CDR3 length is 15 residues. Trimming removed 0 bases from V and 9 bases from J, with 16 bases in between. In DNA, the CDR3 is TGTGCCAGCAGCTTGGGCCCCGTGGGGGCCTCTGAGCAGTTCTTC. This codes for CASSLGPVGASEQFF.